This T cell receptor (beta chain) is from a study of cytomegalovirus exposure and HLA in healthy donors. Study-wide points: According to reports, the classifier identified cytomegalovirus status with high specificity and sensitivity. Reportedly, a later analysis found an Asian-associated ancestry cluster had fewer N-insertions than the approximately 640-donor mean. Across donors, most TCRs were seen rarely, yet some public ones were widespread.

Per germline, CDR1 MDHEN and CDR2 SYDVKM. V was clipped by 2 bases and J by 0 bases, with 11 bases between them. The length of the CDR3 is 16 residues. It was with 60 Vbeta and 13 Jbeta primers that the PCR ran. Study processing details: In a later analysis, of about 80 million unique beta chains, approximately 10 million appeared in at least two donors. Using immunoSEQ multiplex PCR, the repertoire was profiled, and TCRdb retains in-frame clones only, with some absent. The V and J calls and clone size were taken over from that table, and D and trimming were inferred from the DNA. Of some 150,000 clones listed, approximately 82% are singletons. This clone was picked up one time. The antigen is not known.

This receptor was obtained from a man younger than 35 in good health and CMV-seropositive. This sequence joins TRBV28 and TRBJ2-1, with D unclear. Sequenced input: PBMCs. CDR3 nucleotides: TGTGCCAGCAGTTTAAAACGGTTAAGCTCCTACAATGAGCAGTTCTTC. Its translation: CASSLKRLSSYNEQFF.